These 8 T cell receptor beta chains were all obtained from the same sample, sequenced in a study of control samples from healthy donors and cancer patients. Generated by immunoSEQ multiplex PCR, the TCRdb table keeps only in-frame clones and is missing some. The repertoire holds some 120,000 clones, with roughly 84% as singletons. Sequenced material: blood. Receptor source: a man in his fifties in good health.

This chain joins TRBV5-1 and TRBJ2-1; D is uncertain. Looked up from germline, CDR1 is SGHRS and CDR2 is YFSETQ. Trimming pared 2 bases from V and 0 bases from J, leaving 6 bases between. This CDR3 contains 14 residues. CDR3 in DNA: TGCGCCAGCAGCTTATGGTACTCCTACAATGAGCAGTTCTTC. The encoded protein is CASSLWYSYNEQFF.

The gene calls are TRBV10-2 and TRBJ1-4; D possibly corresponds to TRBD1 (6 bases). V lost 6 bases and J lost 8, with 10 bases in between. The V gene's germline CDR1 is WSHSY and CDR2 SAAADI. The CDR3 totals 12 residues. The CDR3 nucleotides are TGCGCCAGCAGAGATACAGGGGAAAAACTGTTTTTT. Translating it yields CASRDTGEKLFF.

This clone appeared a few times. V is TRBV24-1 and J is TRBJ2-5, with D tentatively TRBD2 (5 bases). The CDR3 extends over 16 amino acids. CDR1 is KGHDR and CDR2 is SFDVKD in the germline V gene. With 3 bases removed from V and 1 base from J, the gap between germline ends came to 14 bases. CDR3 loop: CATSDPTREFQETQYF. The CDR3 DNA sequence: TGTGCCACCAGTGATCCCACGAGGGAATTCCAAGAGACCCAGTACTTC.

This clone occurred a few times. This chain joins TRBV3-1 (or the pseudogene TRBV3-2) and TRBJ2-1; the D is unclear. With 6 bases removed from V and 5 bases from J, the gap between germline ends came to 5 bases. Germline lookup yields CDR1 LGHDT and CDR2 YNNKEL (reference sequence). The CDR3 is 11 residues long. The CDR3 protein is CASREHNEQFF. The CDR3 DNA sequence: TGTGCCAGCAGGGAACACAATGAGCAGTTCTTC.

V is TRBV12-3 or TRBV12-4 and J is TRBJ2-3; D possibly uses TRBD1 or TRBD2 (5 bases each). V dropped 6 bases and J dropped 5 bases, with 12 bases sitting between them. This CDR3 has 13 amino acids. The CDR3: CASRFEGLDTQYF. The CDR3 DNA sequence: TGTGCCAGCAGGTTTGAGGGGCTAGATACGCAGTATTTT.

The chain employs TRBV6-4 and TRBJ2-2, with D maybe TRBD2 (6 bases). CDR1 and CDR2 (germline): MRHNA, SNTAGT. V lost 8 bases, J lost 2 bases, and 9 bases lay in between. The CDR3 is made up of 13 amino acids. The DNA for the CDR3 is TGTGCCAGCCGGGACTTAAACACCGGGGAGCTGTTTTTT. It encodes CASRDLNTGELFF.

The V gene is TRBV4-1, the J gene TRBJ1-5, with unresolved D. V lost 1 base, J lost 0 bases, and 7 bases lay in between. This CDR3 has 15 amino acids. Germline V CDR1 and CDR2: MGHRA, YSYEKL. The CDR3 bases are TGCGCCAGCAGCCAAGGAGGTGTTAGCAATCAGCCCCAGCATTTT. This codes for CASSQGGVSNQPQHF.

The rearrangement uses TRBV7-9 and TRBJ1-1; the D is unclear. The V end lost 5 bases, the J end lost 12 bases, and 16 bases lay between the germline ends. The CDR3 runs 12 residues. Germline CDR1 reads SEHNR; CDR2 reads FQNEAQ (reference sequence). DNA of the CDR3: TGTGCCAGCAGCCGCAACGAAAGAGTTTCTTTCTTT. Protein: CASSRNERVSFF.